These T cell receptor beta chains were read from a single sample in a study of blood T cell repertoires in COVID-19. Data came from immunoSEQ multiplex PCR; TCRdb stores just in-frame clones and leaves some out. The sample lists approximately 160,000 clones, around 80% occurring once. The sample was PBMCs or T cells enriched from blood (not recorded which). Source of these receptors: a middle-aged man who had recovered from COVID-19. CDR3s include the opening cysteine and the closing phenylalanine or tryptophan. A D gene is named only where the DNA matches it firmly. Only part of the rows carry a size: once, few, many, or a class if the clone is expanded.

J gene,CDR3 length,clone size,V gene,D gene,CDR3 protein,CDR3 DNA
TRBJ1-2,14,NA,TRBV10-3,TRBD1,CANTPGQGDSGYTF,TGTGCCAACACACCGGGACAGGGGGATAGTGGCTACACCTTC
TRBJ2-3,13,NA,TRBV5-1,NA,CASSGHKSDTQYF,TGCGCCAGCAGTGGACACAAATCAGATACGCAGTATTTT
TRBJ2-2,16,NA,TRBV5-1,NA,CASQEQRGRDTGELFF,TGCGCCAGCCAAGAACAAAGGGGGCGGGATACCGGGGAGCTGTTTTTT
TRBJ1-4,13,NA,TRBV15,NA,CATSRGPLEELFF,TGTGCCACCAGCAGAGGCCCCCTGGAGGAACTGTTTTTT
TRBJ2-1,15,NA,TRBV7-9,TRBD1,CASSHGQGEYNEQFF,TGTGCCAGCAGCCATGGACAGGGGGAGTACAATGAGCAGTTCTTC
TRBJ1-2,13,NA,TRBV29-1,TRBD1,CSVDRGQQERYTF,TGCAGCGTTGACAGGGGGCAGCAAGAGCGCTACACCTTC
TRBJ1-6,15,NA,TRBV14,NA,CASRREAGRNSPLHF,TGTGCCAGCAGGCGCGAGGCAGGGCGAAATTCACCCCTCCACTTT
TRBJ1-2,12,NA,TRBV6-5,NA,CASSPGNYGYTF,TGTGCCAGCAGCCCGGGAAACTATGGCTACACCTTC
TRBJ2-7,16,NA,TRBV5-6,NA,CASSSTGIKSSYEQYF,TGTGCCAGCAGCTCAACCGGGATAAAGAGCTCCTACGAGCAGTACTTC
TRBJ2-3,16,NA,TRBV24-1,TRBD1,CATSDFPGGGTDTQYF,TGTGCCACCAGTGATTTCCCAGGGGGCGGCACAGATACGCAGTATTTT
TRBJ1-2,15,NA,TRBV7-9,NA,CASSLVGGPPPGYTF,TGTGCCAGCAGCTTAGTGGGGGGGCCGCCGCCTGGCTACACCTTC
TRBJ1-1,13,NA,TRBV30,TRBD1,CAWSVQGAASTFF,TGTGCCTGGAGTGTACAGGGGGCGGCATCGACTTTCTTT
TRBJ1-3,16,NA,TRBV6-4,NA,CASSPHAGFLENTIYF,TGTGCCAGCAGTCCCCACGCAGGGTTTTTAGAAAACACCATATATTTT
TRBJ2-1,15,NA,TRBV25-1,NA,CASSTSQVLYNEQFF,TGTGCCAGCAGCACAAGTCAAGTCCTGTACAATGAGCAGTTCTTC
TRBJ2-5,18,NA,TRBV30,TRBD2,CAWRGLAGGTPWQETQYF,TGTGCCTGGAGGGGACTAGCGGGGGGCACCCCGTGGCAAGAGACCCAGTACTTC
TRBJ2-5,15,NA,TRBV6-5,TRBD1,CASSSKDRVLETQYF,TGTGCCAGCAGTTCCAAGGACAGGGTGTTGGAGACCCAGTACTTC
TRBJ2-3,17,NA,TRBV2,TRBD2,CASSVPSGGPPPDTQYF,TGTGCCAGCAGTGTTCCTAGCGGGGGGCCTCCCCCAGATACGCAGTATTTT
TRBJ2-5,16,NA,TRBV13,TRBD2,CASSLGTSGVLETQYF,TGTGCCAGCAGCTTAGGGACTAGCGGGGTTCTCGAGACCCAGTACTTC
TRBJ1-2,14,NA,TRBV6-1,TRBD1,CASSDKQGVYGYTF,TGTGCCAGCAGTGACAAACAGGGGGTCTATGGCTACACCTTC
TRBJ1-1,13,few,TRBV5-1,NA,CASSFQGLSEAFF,TGCGCCAGCAGCTTCCAGGGGCTGTCTGAAGCTTTCTTT
TRBJ1-6,17,NA,TRBV2,NA,CASSLDGRSSYNSPLHF,TGTGCCAGCAGTTTGGACGGGAGGAGCTCCTATAATTCACCCCTCCACTTT
TRBJ2-5,15,NA,TRBV29-1,NA,CSASRGGAAQETQYF,TGCAGCGCCTCAAGGGGGGGGGCCGCCCAAGAGACCCAGTACTTC
TRBJ1-5,15,NA,TRBV6-2/TRBV6-3,TRBD1,CASSSGQMGNQPQHF,TGTGCCAGCAGCTCGGGACAGATGGGGAATCAGCCCCAGCATTTT
TRBJ2-7,19,NA,TRBV5-1,TRBD2,CASSLQAGGPVVRKYEQYF,TGCGCCAGCAGCCTACAAGCGGGGGGGCCGGTAGTGAGAAAATACGAGCAGTACTTC
TRBJ1-5,14,NA,TRBV6-2/TRBV6-3,TRBD1,CASSSGGNNQPQHF,TGTGCCAGCAGTTCAGGGGGCAACAATCAGCCCCAGCATTTT